The clone carrying this T cell receptor beta chain was seen many times. With iRepertoire HTBI primers and Arm-PCR of CDR3 regions, TCR beta libraries were built. Via MiXCR, TCRdb re-called the multiplex PCR reads, giving one row per CDR3 protein. The sample holds under 450,000 distinct CDR3 sequences; 12% are singletons and the top ten take 18%. This sample was taken from a study of regulatory T cells in long-lasting Graves disease. Time point: newly diagnosed GD, antithyroid drugs for less than 3 months. Scientists built the TCR library using RNA that was extracted from PBMCs. In each case, Graves' disease was diagnosed per American Thyroid Association guidelines. Another study also made use of these data, one on T cells in Graves' hyperthyroidism and ophthalmopathy. According to that study: TCR CDR3 regions were first amplified by RT-PCR with HTBI primers. Ophthalmopathy could be told apart from stable hyperthyroidism with a 13 V-J model.

This specimen consisted of peripheral blood mononuclear cells (PBMCs), obtained at new diagnosis, from a patient treated with antithyroid drugs. The source of this sequence is a woman between 18 and 29 years old with Graves disease.

The CDR3 coding sequence is TGTGCCATCAGTGAGAACGACAGGGATTCCTCTGGAAACACCATATATTTT. Protein sequence: CAISENDRDSSGNTIYF. The chain joins TRBV10-3 to TRBJ1-3; the match to TRBD1 covers 7 bases. There are 17 residues in the CDR3. Per the germline V gene, CDR1 is ENHRY and CDR2 is SYGVKD. V lost 2 bases and J lost 0; bases outside the gene matches: 7.